The entry below gives a single TCR beta chain sequence along with its context. Germline CDR1 and CDR2: SGHRS and YFSETQ. This CDR3 spans 14 amino acids. Trimming took 4 bases from V and 4 from J, leaving 14 bases between them. PCR used 60 Vbeta primers and 13 Jbeta primers. Using immunoSEQ multiplex PCR, the repertoire was profiled, and TCRdb retains in-frame clones only, with some absent. The repertoire consists of some 70,000 clones, with around 76% occurring once and the leading ten covering less than 7.5%. The sample comes from a study of cytomegalovirus exposure and HLA in healthy donors. The overall study: From HLA-typed donors, an early data release held approximately 85 million unique TCRs.

The sequencing input was PBMCs. The TCR was taken from a man in his forties or fifties in good health and CMV-seronegative. This rearrangement joins TRBV5-1 to TRBJ1-1; D is undetermined. This CDR3 reads CASSPGYSGTEAFF. The CDR3 DNA is TGCGCCAGCAGCCCCGGTTACTCGGGCACTGAAGCTTTCTTT.